This paragraph reports one TCR beta chain. This sample is part of a study of technical replicates of blood from a handful of donors. Using immunoSEQ multiplex PCR, the repertoire was profiled, and TCRdb retains in-frame clones only, with some absent. The repertoire holds about 75,000 clones, 95% to 98% seen once, with approximately 0.18% in the top ten. Germline CDR1 and CDR2: MGHRA and YSYEKL. CDR3 length equals 13 residues. Trimming cost V 8 bases and J 1 base, with 11 bases left between them. The sequenced sample was T cells isolated from PBMCs. The clonotype comes from a human donor in good health. This chain joins TRBV4-1 and TRBJ1-1; perhaps TRBD1 as D (6 bases). CDR3 sequence (DNA): TGCGCCAGCTTGGGACAAGCGAACACTGAAGCTTTCTTT. Its translation is CASLGQANTEAFF.